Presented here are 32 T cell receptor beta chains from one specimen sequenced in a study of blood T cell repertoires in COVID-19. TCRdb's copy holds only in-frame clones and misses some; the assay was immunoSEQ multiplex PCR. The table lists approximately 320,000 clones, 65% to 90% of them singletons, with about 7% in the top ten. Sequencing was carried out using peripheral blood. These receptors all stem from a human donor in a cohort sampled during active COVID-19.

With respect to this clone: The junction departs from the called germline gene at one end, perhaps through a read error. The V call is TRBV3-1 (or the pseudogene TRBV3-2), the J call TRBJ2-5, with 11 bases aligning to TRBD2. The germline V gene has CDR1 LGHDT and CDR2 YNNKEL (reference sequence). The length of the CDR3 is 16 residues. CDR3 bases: TGTGCCAGCACCCAACGACTAGCGGGGTCGAAAGAGACCCAGTACTTC. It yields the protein CASTQRLAGSKETQYF.

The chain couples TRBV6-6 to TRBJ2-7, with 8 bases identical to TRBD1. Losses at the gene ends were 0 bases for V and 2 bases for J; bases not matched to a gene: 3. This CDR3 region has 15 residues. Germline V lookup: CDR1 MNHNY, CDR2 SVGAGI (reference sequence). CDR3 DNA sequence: TGTGCCAGCAGTTACTCGACAGGGGCCCCCTACGAGCAGTACTTC. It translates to CASSYSTGAPYEQYF.

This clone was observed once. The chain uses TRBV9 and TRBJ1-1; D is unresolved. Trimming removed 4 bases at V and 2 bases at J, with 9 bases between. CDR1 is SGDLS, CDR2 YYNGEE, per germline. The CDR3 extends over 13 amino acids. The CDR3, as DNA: TGTGCCAGCAGCTCCCGGGTAAACACTGAAGCTTTCTTT. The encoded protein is CASSSRVNTEAFF.

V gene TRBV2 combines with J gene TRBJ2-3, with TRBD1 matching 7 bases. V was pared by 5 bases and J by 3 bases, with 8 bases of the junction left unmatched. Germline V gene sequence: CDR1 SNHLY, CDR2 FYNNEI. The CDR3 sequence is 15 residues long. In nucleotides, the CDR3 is TGTGCCAGCAGTTTTATAGGGGGCCGGACAGATACGCAGTATTTT. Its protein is CASSFIGGRTDTQYF.

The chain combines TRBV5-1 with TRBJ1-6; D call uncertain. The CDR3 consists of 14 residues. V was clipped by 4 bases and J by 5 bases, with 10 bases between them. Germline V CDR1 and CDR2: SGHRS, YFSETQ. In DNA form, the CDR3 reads TGCGCCAGCAGCCACAGACAAGATAATTCACCCCTCCACTTT. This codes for CASSHRQDNSPLHF.

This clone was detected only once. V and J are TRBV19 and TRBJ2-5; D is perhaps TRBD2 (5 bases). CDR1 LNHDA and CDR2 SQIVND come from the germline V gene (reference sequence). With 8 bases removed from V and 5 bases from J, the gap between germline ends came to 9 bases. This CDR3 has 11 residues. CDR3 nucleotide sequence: TGTGCCAGTTCCGGGGAGGAGACCCAGTACTTC. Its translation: CASSGEETQYF.

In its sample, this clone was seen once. DNA for the CDR3: TGTGCCAGCAGTCAAGCGGGGAAGGAGACCCAGTACTTC. It translates to CASSQAGKETQYF. The chain links TRBV12-3 or TRBV12-4 to TRBJ2-5, with 7 bases that match TRBD2. The CDR3 contains 13 residues. Trimming at V came to 5 bases and at J to 5 bases, leaving 5 bases not matched to a gene.

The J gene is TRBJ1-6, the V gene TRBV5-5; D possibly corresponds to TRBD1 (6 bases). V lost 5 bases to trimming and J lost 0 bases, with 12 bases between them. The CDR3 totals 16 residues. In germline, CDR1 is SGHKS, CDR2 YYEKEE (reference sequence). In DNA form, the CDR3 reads TGTGCCAGCAGTTCTAGGGGGAGCTCCTATAATTCACCCCTCCACTTT. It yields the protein CASSSRGSSYNSPLHF.

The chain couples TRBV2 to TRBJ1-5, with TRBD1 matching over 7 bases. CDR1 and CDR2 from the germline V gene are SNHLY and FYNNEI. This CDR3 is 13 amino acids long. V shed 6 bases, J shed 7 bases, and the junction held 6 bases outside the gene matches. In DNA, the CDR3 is TGTGCCAGCAGACAGGGGACTTCGCAGCCCCAGCATTTT. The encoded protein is CASRQGTSQPQHF.

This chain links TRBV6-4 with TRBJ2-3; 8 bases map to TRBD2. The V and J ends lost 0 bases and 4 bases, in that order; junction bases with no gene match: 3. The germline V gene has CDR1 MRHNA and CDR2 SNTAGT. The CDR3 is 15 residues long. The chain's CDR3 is CASSDSNGGADTQYF. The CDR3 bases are TGTGCCAGCAGTGACTCGAACGGGGGGGCAGATACGCAGTATTTT.

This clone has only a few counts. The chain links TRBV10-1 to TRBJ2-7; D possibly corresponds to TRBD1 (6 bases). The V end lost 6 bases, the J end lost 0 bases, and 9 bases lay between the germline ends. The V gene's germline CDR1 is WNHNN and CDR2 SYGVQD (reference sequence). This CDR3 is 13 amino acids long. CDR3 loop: CASRDRDSYEQYF. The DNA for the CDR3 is TGCGCCAGCAGGGACAGAGACTCCTACGAGCAGTACTTC.

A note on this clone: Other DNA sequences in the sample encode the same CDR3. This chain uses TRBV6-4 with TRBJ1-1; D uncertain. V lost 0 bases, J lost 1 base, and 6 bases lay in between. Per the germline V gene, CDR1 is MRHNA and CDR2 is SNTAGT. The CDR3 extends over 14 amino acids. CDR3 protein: CASSDSPGNTEAFF. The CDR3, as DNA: TGTGCCAGCAGTGACTCGCCGGGGAACACTGAAGCTTTCTTT.

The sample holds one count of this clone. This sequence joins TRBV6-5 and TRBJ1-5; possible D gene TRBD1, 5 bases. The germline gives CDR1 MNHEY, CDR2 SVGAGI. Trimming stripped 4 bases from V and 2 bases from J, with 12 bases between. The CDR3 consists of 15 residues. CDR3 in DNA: TGTGCCAGCAGTTTAGAAAGGGGCGGCAATCAGCCCCAGCATTTT. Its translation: CASSLERGGNQPQHF.

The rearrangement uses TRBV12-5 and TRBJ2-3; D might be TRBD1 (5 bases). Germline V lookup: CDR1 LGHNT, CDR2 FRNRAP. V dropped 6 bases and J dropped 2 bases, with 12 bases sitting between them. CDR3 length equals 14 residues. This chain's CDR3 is CASGRDRTTDTQYF. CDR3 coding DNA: TGTGCTAGTGGCCGCGACAGAACCACAGATACGCAGTATTTT.

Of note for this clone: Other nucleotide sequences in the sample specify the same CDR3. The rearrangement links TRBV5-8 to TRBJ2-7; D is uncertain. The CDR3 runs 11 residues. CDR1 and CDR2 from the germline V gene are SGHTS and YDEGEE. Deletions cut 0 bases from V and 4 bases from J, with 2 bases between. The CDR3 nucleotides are TGTGCCAGCAGCTTGGCGTACGAGCAGTACTTC. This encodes CASSLAYEQYF. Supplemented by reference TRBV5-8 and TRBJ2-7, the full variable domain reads EAGVTQSPTHLIKTRGQQATLRCSPISGHTSVYWYQQALGLGLQFLLWYDEGEERNRGNFPPRFSGRQFPNYSSELNVNALELEDSALYLCASSLAYEQYFGPGTRLTVT.

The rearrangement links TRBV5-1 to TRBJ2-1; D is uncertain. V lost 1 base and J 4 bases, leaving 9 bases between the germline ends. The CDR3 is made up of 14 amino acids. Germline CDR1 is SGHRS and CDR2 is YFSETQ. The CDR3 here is CASSLRSRYNEQFF. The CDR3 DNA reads TGCGCCAGCAGCTTGAGATCGAGGTACAATGAGCAGTTCTTC.

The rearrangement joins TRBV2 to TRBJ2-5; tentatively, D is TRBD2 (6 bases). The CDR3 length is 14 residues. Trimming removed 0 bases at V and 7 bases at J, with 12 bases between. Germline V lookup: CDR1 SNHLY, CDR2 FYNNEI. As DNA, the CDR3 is TGTGCCAGCAGTGAAGCGCTGGGCGGGGTGACCCAGTACTTC. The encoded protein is CASSEALGGVTQYF.

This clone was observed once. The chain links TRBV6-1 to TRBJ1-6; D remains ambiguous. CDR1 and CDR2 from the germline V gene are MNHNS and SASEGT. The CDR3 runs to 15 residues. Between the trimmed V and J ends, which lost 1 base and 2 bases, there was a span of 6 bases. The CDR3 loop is CASSEGAPYNSPLHF. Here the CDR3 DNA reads TGTGCCAGCAGTGAAGGGGCACCCTATAATTCACCCCTCCACTTT.

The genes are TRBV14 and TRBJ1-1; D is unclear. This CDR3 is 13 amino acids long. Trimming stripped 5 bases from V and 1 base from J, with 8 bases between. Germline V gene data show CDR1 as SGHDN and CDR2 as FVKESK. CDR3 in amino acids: CASSSSRNTEAFF. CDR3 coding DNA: TGTGCCAGCAGCTCCTCCCGGAACACTGAAGCTTTCTTT.

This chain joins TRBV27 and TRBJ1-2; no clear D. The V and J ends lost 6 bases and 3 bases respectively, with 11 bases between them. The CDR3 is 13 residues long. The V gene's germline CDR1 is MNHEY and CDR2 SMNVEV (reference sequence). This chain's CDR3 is CASSQTIDYGYTF. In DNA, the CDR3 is TGTGCCAGCAGCCAGACTATCGACTATGGCTACACCTTC.

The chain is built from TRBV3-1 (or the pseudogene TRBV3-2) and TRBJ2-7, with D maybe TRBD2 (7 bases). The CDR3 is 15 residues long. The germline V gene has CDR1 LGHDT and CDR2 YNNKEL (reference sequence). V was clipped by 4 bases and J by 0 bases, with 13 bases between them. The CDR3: CASSLGGANSYEQYF. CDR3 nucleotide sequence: TGTGCCAGCAGCCTGGGGGGGGCTAACTCCTACGAGCAGTACTTC.

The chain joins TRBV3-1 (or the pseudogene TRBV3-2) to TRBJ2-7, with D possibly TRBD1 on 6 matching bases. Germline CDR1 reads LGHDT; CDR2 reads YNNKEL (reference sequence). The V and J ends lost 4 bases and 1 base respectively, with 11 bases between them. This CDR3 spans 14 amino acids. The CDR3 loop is CASSLLQGSYEQYF. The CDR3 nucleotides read TGTGCCAGCAGCCTTCTGCAGGGGTCCTACGAGCAGTACTTC.

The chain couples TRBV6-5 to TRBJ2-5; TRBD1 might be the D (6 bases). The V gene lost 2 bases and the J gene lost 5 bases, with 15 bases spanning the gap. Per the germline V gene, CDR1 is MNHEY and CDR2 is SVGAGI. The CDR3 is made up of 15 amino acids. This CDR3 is CASSYQIQGRETQYF. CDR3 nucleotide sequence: TGTGCCAGCAGTTACCAAATACAGGGCCGGGAGACCCAGTACTTC.

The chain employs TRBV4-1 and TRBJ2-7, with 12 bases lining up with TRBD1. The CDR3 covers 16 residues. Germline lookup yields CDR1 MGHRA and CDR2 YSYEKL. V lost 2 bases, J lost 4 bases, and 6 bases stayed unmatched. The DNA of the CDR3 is TGCGCCAGCAGCCAATTACCGGGACAGGGGGCTTACGAGCAGTACTTC. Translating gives CASSQLPGQGAYEQYF.

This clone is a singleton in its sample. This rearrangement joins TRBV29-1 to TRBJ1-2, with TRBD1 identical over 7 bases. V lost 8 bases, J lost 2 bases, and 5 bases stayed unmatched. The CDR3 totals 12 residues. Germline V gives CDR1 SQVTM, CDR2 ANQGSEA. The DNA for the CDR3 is TGCAGCACCCGGGGACAGAACTATGGCTACACCTTC. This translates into CSTRGQNYGYTF. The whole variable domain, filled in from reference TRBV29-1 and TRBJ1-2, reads SAVISQKPSRDICQRGTSLTIQCQVDSQVTMMFWYRQQPGQSLTLIATANQGSEATYESGFVIDKFPISRPNLTFSTLTVSNMSPEDSSIYLCSTRGQNYGYTFGSGTRLTVV.

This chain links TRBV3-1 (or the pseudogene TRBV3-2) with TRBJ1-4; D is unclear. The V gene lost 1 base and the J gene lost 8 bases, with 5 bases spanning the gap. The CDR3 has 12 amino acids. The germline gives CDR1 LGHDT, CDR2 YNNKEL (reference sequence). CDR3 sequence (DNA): TGTGCCAGCAGCCAAGTGGCAGAAAAACTGTTTTTT. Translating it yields CASSQVAEKLFF.

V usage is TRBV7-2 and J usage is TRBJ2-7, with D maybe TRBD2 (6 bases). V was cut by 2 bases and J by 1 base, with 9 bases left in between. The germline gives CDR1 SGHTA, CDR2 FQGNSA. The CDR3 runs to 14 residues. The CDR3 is CASSLQGGSYEQYF. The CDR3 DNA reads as TGTGCCAGCAGCTTACAGGGAGGATCCTACGAGCAGTACTTC.

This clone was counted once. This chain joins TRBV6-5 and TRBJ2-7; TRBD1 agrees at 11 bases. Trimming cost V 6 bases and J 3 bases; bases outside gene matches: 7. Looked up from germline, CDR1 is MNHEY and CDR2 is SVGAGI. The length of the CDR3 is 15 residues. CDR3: CASSLPGQGDYEQYF. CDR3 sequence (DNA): TGTGCCAGCAGCCTTCCGGGACAGGGGGACTACGAGCAGTACTTC.

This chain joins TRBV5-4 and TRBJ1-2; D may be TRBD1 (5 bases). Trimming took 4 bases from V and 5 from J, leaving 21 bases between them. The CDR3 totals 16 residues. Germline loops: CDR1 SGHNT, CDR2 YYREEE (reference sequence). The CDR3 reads CASSLDRDSRSYGYTF. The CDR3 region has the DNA TGTGCCAGCAGCCTGGACCGGGACTCAAGGAGTTATGGCTACACCTTC.

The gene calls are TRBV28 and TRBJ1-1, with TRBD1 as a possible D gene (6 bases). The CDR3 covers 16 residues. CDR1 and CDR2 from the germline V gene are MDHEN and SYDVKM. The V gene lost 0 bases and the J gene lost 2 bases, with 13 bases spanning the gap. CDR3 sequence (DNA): TGTGCCAGCAGTTTATGGCAGGGGACCAGTAACACTGAAGCTTTCTTT. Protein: CASSLWQGTSNTEAFF.

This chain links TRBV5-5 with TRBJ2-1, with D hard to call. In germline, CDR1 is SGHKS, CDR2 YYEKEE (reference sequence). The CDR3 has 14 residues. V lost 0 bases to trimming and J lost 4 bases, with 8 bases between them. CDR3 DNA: TGTGCCAGCAGCTTGGACCCCCAGTACAATGAGCAGTTCTTC. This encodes CASSLDPQYNEQFF.

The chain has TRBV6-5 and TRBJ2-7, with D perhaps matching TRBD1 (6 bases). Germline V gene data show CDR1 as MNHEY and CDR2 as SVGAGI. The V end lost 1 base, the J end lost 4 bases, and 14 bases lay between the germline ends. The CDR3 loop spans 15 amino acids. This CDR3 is CASSYFGYRVYEQYF. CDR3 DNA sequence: TGTGCCAGCAGTTACTTTGGGTACAGGGTATACGAGCAGTACTTC.